The next 9 T cell receptor beta chains were all read from a single sample in a study of T cells after yellow fever vaccination. TCRdb re-derived calls from the 5' RACE reads in MiXCR, one entry per CDR3 protein. The repertoire holds some 120,000 distinct CDR3 sequences, with more than 7.5% as singletons. Sequencing used CD8+ T cells sorted from PBMCs, obtained on the day of the yellow fever booster vaccination. The receptors were gathered from a man aged 18 to 30 who received the YFV17D yellow fever vaccine.

This clonotype was recorded many times. The CDR3 loop is CASSLIITNQETQYF. In nucleotides, the CDR3 is TGTGCCAGCTCACTCATAATAACCAACCAAGAGACCCAGTACTTC. The chain is built from TRBV18 and TRBJ2-5, with D unclear. Trimming cost V 4 bases and J 0 bases, with 12 bases left between them. This CDR3 comprises 15 residues. Germline lookup yields CDR1 KGHSH and CDR2 LQKENI. The complete variable domain, with remaining parts taken from reference TRBV18 and TRBJ2-5, reads NAGVMQNPRHLVRRRGQEARLRCSPMKGHSHVYWYRQLPEEGLKFMVYLQKENIIDESGMPKERFSAEFPKEGPSILRIQQVVRGDSAAYFCASSLIITNQETQYFGPGTRLLVL.

This clonotype has more than one count but fewer than ten. CDR3 sequence: CASSLGRTNEKLFF. The DNA for the CDR3 is TGTGCCAGCAGTTTGGGACGAACTAATGAAAAACTGTTTTTT. This chain links TRBV12-3 or TRBV12-4 with TRBJ1-4; TRBD1 might be the D (5 bases). The CDR3 loop spans 14 amino acids. V was shortened by 3 bases and J by 1 base, with 6 bases between the two germline ends.

This clonotype has more than one count but fewer than ten. The chain employs TRBV6-5 and TRBJ1-1; D is unresolved. The length of the CDR3 is 13 residues. The ends were cut back, 1 base at V and 6 bases at J, with 9 bases in the middle. Germline values: CDR1 MNHEY, CDR2 SVGAGI. CDR3 loop: CASSYFGLAEAFF. The CDR3 coding sequence is TGTGCCAGCAGTTACTTCGGGCTGGCTGAAGCTTTCTTT.

At least ten counts were recorded for this clonotype. CDR3 protein: CASSLAGGNQPQHF. In DNA form, the CDR3 reads TGTGCCAGCAGCTTAGCAGGGGGCAATCAGCCCCAGCATTTT. This sequence joins TRBV7-8 and TRBJ1-5, with D tentatively TRBD1 (5 bases). Germline V CDR1 and CDR2: SGHVS, FQNEAQ. CDR3 length equals 14 residues. Trimming cost V 0 bases and J 2 bases, with 5 bases left between them.

The chain has TRBV5-1 and TRBJ1-5, with a weak D call TRBD1 (5 bases). This CDR3 is 16 amino acids long. The germline CDR1 and CDR2 sequences are SGHRS and YFSETQ. V shed 0 bases and J shed 3 bases, with 13 bases lying between them. The CDR3 reads CASSLGVRAANQPQHF. CDR3 nucleotides: TGCGCCAGCAGCTTGGGGGTCAGGGCCGCCAATCAGCCCCAGCATTTT.

This rearrangement joins TRBV5-6 to TRBJ2-5; either TRBD1 or TRBD2 may fit D (6 bases each). Germline CDR1 and CDR2: SGHDT and YYEEEE. This CDR3 is 16 amino acids long. Trimming took 4 bases from V and 9 from J, leaving 25 bases between them. CDR3 nucleotide sequence: TGTGCCAGCAGCATGCAATGGGGGGCCCCCGGAGCGGCCCAGTACTTC. Protein: CASSMQWGAPGAAQYF. Complete variable domain (other parts from reference TRBV5-6 and TRBJ2-5): DAGVTQSPTHLIKTRGQQVTLRCSPKSGHDTVSWYQQALGQGPQFIFQYYEEEERQRGNFPDRFSGHQFPNYSSELNVNALLLGDSALYLCASSMQWGAPGAAQYFGPGTRLLVL.

The chain combines TRBV29-1 with TRBJ2-7; D might be TRBD1 (5 bases). V was shortened by 4 bases and J by 0 bases, with 16 bases between the two germline ends. This CDR3 has 15 residues. Looked up from germline, CDR1 is SQVTM and CDR2 is ANQGSEA. The CDR3 bases are TGCAGCGTTGGGGCGGTCAGGGTAAGCTCCTACGAGCAGTACTTC. Its protein is CSVGAVRVSSYEQYF.

This clonotype showed up just a few times. V and J are TRBV7-9 and TRBJ2-7; D remains ambiguous. The CDR3 has 12 residues. Germline V gene data show CDR1 as SEHNR and CDR2 as FQNEAQ (reference sequence). Trimming took off 0 bases at V and 5 bases at J, with 5 bases between the two ends. The DNA of the CDR3 is TGTGCCAGCAGCTTAGCGCCGGACGAGCAGTACGTC. It encodes CASSLAPDEQYV.

The sample holds a few counts of this clonotype. The rearrangement joins TRBV12-3 or TRBV12-4 to TRBJ2-7; TRBD1 or TRBD2 may be the D gene (6 bases each). The CDR3 loop spans 14 amino acids. Between the trimmed V and J ends, which lost 3 bases and 2 bases, there was a span of 11 bases. The CDR3 is CASSFGGRTYEQYF. CDR3 nucleotides: TGTGCCAGCAGTTTTGGGGGGCGCACCTACGAGCAGTACTTC.